This is a list of T cell receptor beta chains from one sample in a study of early T cells in non-severe SARS-CoV-2 infection. TCRdb re-analysed the 5' RACE reads in MiXCR, keeping a single row per CDR3 protein. The sample lists some 38,000 distinct CDR3 sequences, roughly 4% occurring once. What was sequenced was whole blood. The receptors were gathered from an adult who was a healthcare worker with PCR-confirmed SARS-CoV-2 infection or an uninfected control (not recorded which). Each CDR3 is given with its conserved first and last residue. D genes are given only for firm matches. Size is omitted from some rows. Given values are once, few, many or a class for expanded clones.

CATSRESHRGEQYF	TGTGCCACCAGCAGAGAGTCACACAGGGGCGAGCAGTACTTC	TRBJ2-7	many	TRBV15	TRBD1
CASSEETGSPDTQYF	TGTGCCAGCAGTGAAGAAACAGGGTCGCCAGATACGCAGTATTTT	TRBJ2-3	many	TRBV6-1	NA
CSAKMSWTDTQYF	TGCAGTGCTAAAATGAGCTGGACAGATACGCAGTATTTT	TRBJ2-3	NA	TRBV20-1	NA
CSARYEQYF	TGCAGTGCTAGGTACGAGCAGTACTTC	TRBJ2-7	many	TRBV20-1	NA
CASTLPGTSDGEQFF	TGTGCCAGCACTCTGCCCGGGACTAGCGACGGTGAGCAGTTCTTC	TRBJ2-1	NA	TRBV2	TRBD2
CASSTQGASGSGDEQFF	TGTGCCAGCAGCACCCAGGGGGCTAGCGGGAGCGGCGATGAGCAGTTCTTC	TRBJ2-1	many	TRBV7-9	TRBD2
CSAREWGQGSEKLFF	TGCAGTGCTAGAGAGTGGGGACAGGGAAGCGAAAAACTGTTTTTT	TRBJ1-4	many	TRBV20-1	TRBD1
CASSPPQGTQHF	TGTGCCAGCAGTCCACCCCAGGGGACCCAGCATTTT	TRBJ1-5	many	TRBV27	NA
CASSQEGGLDEQFF	TGCGCCAGCAGCCAAGAGGGAGGGCTGGATGAGCAGTTCTTC	TRBJ2-1	many	TRBV4-1	TRBD2
CASSPGAVNYGYTF	TGTGCCAGCTCACCAGGGGCCGTTAACTATGGCTACACCTTC	TRBJ1-2	few	TRBV18	NA
CSAPGPDGDEQFF	TGCAGTGCCCCCGGGCCCGATGGCGATGAGCAGTTCTTC	TRBJ2-1	few	TRBV20-1	NA
CASGPLGAGADYEQYF	TGTGCCAGCGGACCCCTTGGGGCAGGGGCAGACTACGAGCAGTACTTC	TRBJ2-7	many	TRBV27	NA
CASSQEFRPGDEAFF	TGCGCCAGCAGCCAAGAATTTCGACCAGGAGATGAAGCTTTCTTT	TRBJ1-1	many	TRBV4-1	NA
CASSPNAYEQYF	TGTGCCAGCAGCCCGAACGCATACGAGCAGTACTTC	TRBJ2-7	NA	TRBV6-5	NA
CASSLGGISGNTIYF	TGTGCCAGCAGCTTAGGGGGGATCTCTGGAAACACCATATATTTT	TRBJ1-3	many	TRBV7-2	NA
CATYSPYEQYF	TGTGCCACCTACAGCCCCTACGAGCAGTACTTC	TRBJ2-7	many	TRBV21-1	NA
CASRSPVDTEAFF	TGTGCCAGCAGATCACCGGTAGACACTGAAGCTTTCTTT	TRBJ1-1	many	TRBV2	NA
CASSTSLQGDTEAFF	TGTGCCAGCAGCACTAGCTTACAGGGGGATACTGAAGCTTTCTTT	TRBJ1-1	many	TRBV3-1	TRBD1
CASSFAGLAKNIQYF	TGTGCCAGCAGTTTTGCGGGACTAGCCAAAAACATTCAGTACTTC	TRBJ2-4	many	TRBV12-3/TRBV12-4	NA
CASSLTTYQPQHF	TGTGCCAGCAGCTTAACAACCTATCAGCCCCAGCATTTT	TRBJ1-5	many	TRBV7-2	NA
CASSLVGGGRYNSPLHF	TGTGCCAGCAGCTTAGTTGGAGGGGGCAGATATAATTCACCCCTCCACTTT	TRBJ1-6	many	TRBV7-2	TRBD1
CASSQDFGREGLYNEQFF	TGCGCCAGCAGCCAAGATTTTGGACGGGAGGGCTTATACAATGAGCAGTTCTTC	TRBJ2-1	many	TRBV4-3	TRBD2
CASSLYGDSYNEQFF	TGTGCCAGCAGCTTATACGGGGATAGTTACAATGAGCAGTTCTTC	TRBJ2-1	many	TRBV7-2	NA
CASSRLGGRDTQYF	TGTGCCAGCAGTAGGCTCGGCGGGAGGGATACGCAGTATTTT	TRBJ2-3	many	TRBV6-4	TRBD2
CASSATGTDEKLFF	TGTGCCAGCAGTGCGACCGGGACAGATGAAAAACTGTTTTTT	TRBJ1-4	NA	TRBV28	TRBD1
CASSQGTDLFGTQYF	TGTGCCAGCAGTCAGGGGACCGACCTATTTGGGACCCAGTACTTC	TRBJ2-5	many	TRBV6-6	NA
CASSFRRDSYGYTF	TGTGCCAGCAGTTTCCGCCGGGACAGCTATGGCTACACCTTC	TRBJ1-2	many	TRBV27	TRBD1
CASSPTFYNSLNYGYTF	TGTGCCAGCTCACCTACCTTTTACAACTCTCTTAACTATGGCTACACCTTC	TRBJ1-2	many	TRBV18	NA
CASSPLGSGTEAFF	TGTGCCAGCAGTCCACTTGGGAGTGGCACTGAAGCTTTCTTT	TRBJ1-1	many	TRBV12-3/TRBV12-4	NA
CSVRRNNEKLFF	TGCAGCGTACGGCGAAATAATGAAAAACTGTTTTTT	TRBJ1-4	many	TRBV29-1	NA
CASSFRGQEGETQYF	TGTGCCAGCAGCTTTAGGGGACAGGAAGGGGAGACCCAGTACTTC	TRBJ2-5	many	TRBV7-2	TRBD1
CASSLDDYEQYF	TGCGCCAGCAGCTTGGATGACTACGAGCAGTACTTC	TRBJ2-7	many	TRBV5-1	NA
CASMGPTQQFF	TGTGCCAGTATGGGACCAACTCAACAGTTCTTC	TRBJ2-1	many	TRBV19	NA
CASSKGPPSTDTQYF	TGTGCCAGCAGCAAGGGACCCCCAAGCACAGATACGCAGTATTTT	TRBJ2-3	few	TRBV12-3/TRBV12-4	NA
CASGYGMETQYF	TGTGCCAGCGGTTACGGGATGGAGACCCAGTACTTC	TRBJ2-5	many	TRBV6-5	NA
CASRTGGGHEQYF	TGTGCCAGCAGAACAGGGGGCGGCCACGAGCAGTACTTC	TRBJ2-7	few	TRBV28	TRBD1
CAPGVRSRWRAYGYTF	TGTGCCCCCGGGGTCCGGTCACGGTGGAGGGCCTATGGCTACACCTTC	TRBJ1-2	many	TRBV24-1	NA
CASSSKRTGGSPLHF	TGTGCCAGCAGCTCAAAACGGACAGGGGGCTCACCCCTCCACTTT	TRBJ1-6	many	TRBV11-2	TRBD1
CASSRTGRQETQYF	TGCGCCAGCAGCCGGACAGGGAGGCAAGAGACCCAGTACTTC	TRBJ2-5	many	TRBV4-3	TRBD1
CASSLLSETQYF	TGTGCCAGCAGCTTATTGTCGGAGACCCAGTACTTC	TRBJ2-5	many	TRBV11-3	NA
CASSATSTDYNEQFF	TGTGCCAGCAGCGCGACATCGACAGATTACAATGAGCAGTTCTTC	TRBJ2-1	many	TRBV9	NA
CASSSAGTAAFF	TGTGCCAGCAGTTCCGCCGGGACAGCGGCTTTCTTT	TRBJ1-1	many	TRBV6-5	TRBD1
CASRDRAYEQYF	TGCGCCAGCAGGGACAGGGCATACGAGCAGTACTTC	TRBJ2-7	many	TRBV5-1	TRBD1
CASSSTSGLYEQYF	TGTGCCAGCAGCTCCACTAGCGGCTTATACGAGCAGTACTTC	TRBJ2-7	many	TRBV7-9	TRBD2
CASSLEYGGYNQPQHF	TGTGCCAGCAGCTTGGAATATGGGGGATACAATCAGCCCCAGCATTTT	TRBJ1-5	many	TRBV5-5	NA
CASSYRGLAGTPPDTQYF	TGTGCCAGCAGCTACAGAGGTCTAGCGGGGACACCCCCAGATACGCAGTATTTT	TRBJ2-3	many	TRBV7-8	TRBD2
CSSARDRGLTFF	TGCAGTTCAGCCAGGGACAGGGGATTGACGTTCTTC	TRBJ2-1	many	TRBV29-1	TRBD1
CASSVGLTGERTEAFF	TGTGCCAGCAGCGTAGGGTTGACAGGGGAGAGGACTGAAGCTTTCTTT	TRBJ1-1	many	TRBV9	TRBD1
CASSRAGGHEQYF	TGTGCCAGCAGCCGGGCGGGGGGGCACGAGCAGTACTTC	TRBJ2-7	many	TRBV7-9	TRBD2
CSVGGDKAPYEQYF	TGCAGCGTTGGGGGCGACAAAGCTCCCTACGAGCAGTACTTC	TRBJ2-7	many	TRBV29-1	NA